This record concerns one TCR beta chain sequence. Clones were read by immunoSEQ multiplex PCR, and TCRdb kept only the in-frame ones, dropping some. The sample has under 450,000 clones, around four fifths seen once. Germline CDR1 is KGHSH and CDR2 is LQKENI. This CDR3 region has 18 residues. Trimming cost V 3 bases and J 3 bases; bases outside gene matches: 6. Each participant's cohort was designated according to participant-reported clinical history. The sample is drawn from a study of blood T cell repertoires in COVID-19. The chain is built from TRBV18 and TRBJ2-2; the match to TRBD2 covers 14 bases. The TCR sequence derives from a woman aged 45 to 65 who had recovered from COVID-19. Sample: PBMCs or T cells enriched from blood (not recorded which). The CDR3 spells CASSPKGLAGVDTGELFF. The CDR3 bases are TGTGCCAGCTCACCTAAGGGACTAGCGGGAGTAGACACCGGGGAGCTGTTTTTT.